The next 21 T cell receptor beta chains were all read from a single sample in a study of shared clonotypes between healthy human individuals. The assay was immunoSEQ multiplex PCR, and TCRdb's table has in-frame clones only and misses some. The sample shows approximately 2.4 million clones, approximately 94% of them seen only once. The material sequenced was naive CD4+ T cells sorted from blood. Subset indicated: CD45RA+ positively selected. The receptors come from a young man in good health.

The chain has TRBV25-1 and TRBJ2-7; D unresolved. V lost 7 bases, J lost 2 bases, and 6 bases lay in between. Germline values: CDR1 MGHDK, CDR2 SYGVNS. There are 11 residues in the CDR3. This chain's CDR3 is CASKGTYEQYF. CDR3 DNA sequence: TGTGCCAGCAAAGGCACCTACGAGCAGTACTTC.

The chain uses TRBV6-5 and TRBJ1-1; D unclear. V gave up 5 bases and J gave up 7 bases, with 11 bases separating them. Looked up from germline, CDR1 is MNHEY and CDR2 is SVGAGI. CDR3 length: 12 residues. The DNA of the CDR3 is TGTGCCAGCAGTGCCGGGTCGAATGAAGCTTTCTTT. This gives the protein CASSAGSNEAFF.

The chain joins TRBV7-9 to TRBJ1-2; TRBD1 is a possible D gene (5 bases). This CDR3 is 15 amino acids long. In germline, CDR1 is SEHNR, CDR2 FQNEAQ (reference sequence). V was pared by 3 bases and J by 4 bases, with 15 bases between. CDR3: CASSFPSQGVYGYTF. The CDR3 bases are TGTGCCAGCAGCTTTCCGTCACAAGGGGTCTATGGCTACACCTTC.

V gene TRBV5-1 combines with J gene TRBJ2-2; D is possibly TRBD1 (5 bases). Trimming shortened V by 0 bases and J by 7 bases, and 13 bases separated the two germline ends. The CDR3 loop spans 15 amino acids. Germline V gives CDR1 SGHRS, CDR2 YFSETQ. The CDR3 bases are TGCGCCAGCAGCTTGGTAGTACAGGCCAGCGGGGAGCTGTTTTTT. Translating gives CASSLVVQASGELFF.

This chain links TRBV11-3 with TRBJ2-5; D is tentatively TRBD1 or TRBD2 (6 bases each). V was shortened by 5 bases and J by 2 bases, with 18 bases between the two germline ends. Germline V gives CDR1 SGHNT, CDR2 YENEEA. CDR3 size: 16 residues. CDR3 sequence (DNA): TGTGCCAGCAGCCAATACAGGGCGGGGAGGCAAGAGACCCAGTACTTC. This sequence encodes CASSQYRAGRQETQYF.

The DNA for the CDR3 is TGCGCCAGCAGCCAATCATATGCTAACTATGGCTACACCTTC. Residues: CASSQSYANYGYTF. The chain couples TRBV4-3 to TRBJ1-2, with D uncertain. V lost 2 bases and J 0 bases, leaving 7 bases between the germline ends. This CDR3 has 14 amino acids. Germline CDR1 is LGHNA and CDR2 is YSLEER.

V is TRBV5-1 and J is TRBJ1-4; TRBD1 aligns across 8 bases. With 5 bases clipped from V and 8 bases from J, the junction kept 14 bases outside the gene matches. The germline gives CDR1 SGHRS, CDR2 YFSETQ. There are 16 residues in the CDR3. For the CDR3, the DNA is TGCGCCAGCAGTCCCAGGACAGGGAGGTTGAGAGAAAAACTGTTTTTT. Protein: CASSPRTGRLREKLFF.

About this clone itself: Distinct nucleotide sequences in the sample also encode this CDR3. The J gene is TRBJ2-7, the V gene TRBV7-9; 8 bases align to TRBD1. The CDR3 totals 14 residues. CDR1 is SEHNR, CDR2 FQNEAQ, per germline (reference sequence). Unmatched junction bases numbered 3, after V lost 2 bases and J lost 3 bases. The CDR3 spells CASSLSGGNYEQYF. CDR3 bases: TGTGCCAGCAGCTTATCAGGGGGCAACTACGAGCAGTACTTC.

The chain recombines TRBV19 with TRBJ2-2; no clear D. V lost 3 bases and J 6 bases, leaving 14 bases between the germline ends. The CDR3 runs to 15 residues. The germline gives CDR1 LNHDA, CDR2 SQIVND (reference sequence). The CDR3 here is CASSIGLDRPGELFF. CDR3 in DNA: TGTGCCAGTAGTATCGGCTTGGACCGACCCGGGGAGCTGTTTTTT.

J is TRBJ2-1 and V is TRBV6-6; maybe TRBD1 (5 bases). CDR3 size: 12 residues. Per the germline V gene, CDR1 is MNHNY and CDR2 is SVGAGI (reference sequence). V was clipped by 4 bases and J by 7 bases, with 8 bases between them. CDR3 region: CASSSGQNEQFF. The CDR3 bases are TGTGCCAGCAGTTCAGGGCAGAATGAGCAGTTCTTC.

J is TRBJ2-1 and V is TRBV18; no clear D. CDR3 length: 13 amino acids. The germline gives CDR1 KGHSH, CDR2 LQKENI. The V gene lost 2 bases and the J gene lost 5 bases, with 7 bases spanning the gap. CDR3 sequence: CASSPEDDNEQFF. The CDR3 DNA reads TGTGCCAGCTCACCAGAGGATGACAATGAGCAGTTCTTC.

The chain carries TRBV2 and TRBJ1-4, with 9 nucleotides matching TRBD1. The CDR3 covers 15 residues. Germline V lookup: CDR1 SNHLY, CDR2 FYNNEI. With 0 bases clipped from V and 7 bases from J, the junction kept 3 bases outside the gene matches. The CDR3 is CASSEARQGGEKLFF. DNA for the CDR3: TGTGCCAGCAGTGAAGCGCGACAGGGGGGTGAAAAACTGTTTTTT.

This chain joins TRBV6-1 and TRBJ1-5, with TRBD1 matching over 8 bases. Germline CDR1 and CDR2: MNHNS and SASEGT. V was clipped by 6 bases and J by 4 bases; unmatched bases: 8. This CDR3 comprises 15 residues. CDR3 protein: CASRTGQGRNQPQHF. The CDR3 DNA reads TGTGCCAGCAGGACCGGACAGGGTCGGAATCAGCCCCAGCATTTT.

CDR3 protein: CASSLYSRGETQYF. In nucleotides, the CDR3 is TGTGCCAGCAGTTTATATTCCAGGGGAGAGACCCAGTACTTC. The V gene is TRBV28, the J gene TRBJ2-5; tentative D call: TRBD1 (6 bases). Trimming shortened V by 1 base and J by 4 bases, and 10 bases separated the two germline ends. This CDR3 contains 14 residues. Germline CDR1 is MDHEN and CDR2 is SYDVKM.

As DNA, the CDR3 is TGTGCCAGTAGTGTGGGGGAGGGACTAGCAGCGAATGAGCAGTTCTTC. It yields the protein CASSVGEGLAANEQFF. This chain joins TRBV19 and TRBJ2-1; TRBD2 matches at 9 bases. V lost 5 bases and J lost 7; bases outside the gene matches: 12. CDR1 and CDR2 from the germline V gene are LNHDA and SQIVND (reference sequence). The CDR3 contains 16 residues. Using reference TRBV19 and TRBJ2-1 for the parts outside the CDR3, the full variable domain is DGGITQSPKYLFRKEGQNVTLSCEQNLNHDAMYWYRQDPGQGLRLIYYSQIVNDFQKGDIAEGYSVSREKKESFPLTVTSAQKNPTAFYLCASSVGEGLAANEQFFGPGTRLTVL.

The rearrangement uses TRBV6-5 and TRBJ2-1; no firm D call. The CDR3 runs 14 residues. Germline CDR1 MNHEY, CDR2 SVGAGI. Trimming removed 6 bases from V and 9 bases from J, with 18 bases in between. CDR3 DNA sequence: TGTGCCAGCAGCGAACCGCGACTGCTGGGTGAGCAGTTCTTC. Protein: CASSEPRLLGEQFF.

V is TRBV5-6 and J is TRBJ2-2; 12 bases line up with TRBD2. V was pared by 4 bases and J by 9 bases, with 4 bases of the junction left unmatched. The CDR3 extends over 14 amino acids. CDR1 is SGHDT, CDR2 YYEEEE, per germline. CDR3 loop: CASSNGLAGWELFF. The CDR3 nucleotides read TGTGCCAGCAGCAACGGACTAGCGGGATGGGAGCTGTTTTTT.

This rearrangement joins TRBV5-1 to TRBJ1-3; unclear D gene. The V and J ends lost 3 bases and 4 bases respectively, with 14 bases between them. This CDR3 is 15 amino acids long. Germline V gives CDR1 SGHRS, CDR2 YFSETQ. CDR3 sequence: CASSSVPMAGNTIYF. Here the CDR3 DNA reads TGCGCCAGCAGCTCCGTTCCCATGGCAGGAAACACCATATATTTT. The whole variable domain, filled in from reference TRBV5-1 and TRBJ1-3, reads KAGVTQTPRYLIKTRGQQVTLSCSPISGHRSVSWYQQTPGQGLQFLFEYFSETQRNKGNFPGRFSGRQFSNSRSEMNVSTLELGDSALYLCASSSVPMAGNTIYFGEGSWLTVV.

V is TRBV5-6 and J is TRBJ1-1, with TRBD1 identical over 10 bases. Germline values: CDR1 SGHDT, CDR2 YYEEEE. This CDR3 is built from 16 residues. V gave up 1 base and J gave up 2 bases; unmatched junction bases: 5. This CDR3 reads CASSLKGTGANTEAFF. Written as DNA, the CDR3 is TGTGCCAGCAGCTTGAAAGGGACAGGGGCTAACACTGAAGCTTTCTTT.

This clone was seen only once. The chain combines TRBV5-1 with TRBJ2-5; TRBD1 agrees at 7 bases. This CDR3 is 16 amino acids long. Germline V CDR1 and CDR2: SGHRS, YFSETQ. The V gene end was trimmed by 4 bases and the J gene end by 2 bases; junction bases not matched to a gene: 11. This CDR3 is CASSRTGWPAQETQYF. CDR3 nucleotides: TGCGCCAGCAGCCGGACAGGTTGGCCCGCGCAAGAGACCCAGTACTTC.

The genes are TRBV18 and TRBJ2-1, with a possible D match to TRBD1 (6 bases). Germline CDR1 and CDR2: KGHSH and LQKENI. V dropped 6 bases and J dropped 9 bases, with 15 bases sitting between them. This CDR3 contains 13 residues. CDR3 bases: TGTGCCAGCTCCTTGAACAGGGAGACTGAGCAGTTCTTC. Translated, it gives CASSLNRETEQFF.